These T cell receptor beta chains were read from a single sample in a study of cytomegalovirus exposure and HLA in healthy donors. Only in-frame clones appear in the TCRdb table, and some are missing; sequencing was by immunoSEQ multiplex PCR. The data contain some 150,000 clones, roughly 65% of them singletons. Material for sequencing was PBMCs. These receptors originate from a young woman in good health and CMV-seronegative. Each CDR3 is given with its conserved first and last residue. Each record gives: J gene, V gene, CDR3 protein.

TRBJ2-7	TRBV6-1	CATQLLAGGPYEQYF
TRBJ1-1	TRBV11-2	CASSLVDSLNTEAFF
TRBJ1-1	TRBV9	CAGSVGGRNTEAFF
TRBJ2-5	TRBV6-5	CASRRGGTQTQYF
TRBJ2-3	TRBV9	CASSVSGARVEDTQYF
TRBJ2-1	TRBV30	CAGERAQPDEQFF
TRBJ1-3	TRBV7-9	CSSSLEDRGTGNTIYF
TRBJ1-1	TRBV5-1	CASSETGAEAFF
TRBJ2-3	TRBV5-6	CASSAPSGSSTQYF
TRBJ2-5	TRBV10-3	CAISDREETQYF
TRBJ1-1	TRBV2	CASSEDGNTEAFF
TRBJ1-2	TRBV5-1	CASSWDRYGYTF
TRBJ2-5	TRBV7-9	CASSLQTTGETQYF
TRBJ2-7	TRBV11-2	CASSLGDAYEQYF
TRBJ2-7	TRBV28	CASSPTSGSHYEQYF
TRBJ2-2	TRBV10-3	CAISDTGQGEVGELFF
TRBJ1-1	TRBV5-6	CASSLAVKPLNTEAFF